This T cell receptor (beta chain) emerged from a study of blood T cell repertoires in COVID-19 (dated by TCRdb to 2019 to 2021). The study in broad terms: Samples covering the acute and convalescent phases of COVID-19 were provided by collaborators in the United States, Italy and Spain. The material from the prospective study consisted of cDNA or gDNA derived from T cells, B-cell-depleted T cells, or PBMCs. Deeply sampled blood TCRbeta repertoires from subjects exposed to, actively infected with, or recovered from COVID-19 were included in the dataset. The repertoires were released in a freely available public database intended as a resource for research on the immune response to SARS-CoV-2. Samples came from the ongoing ImmuneRACE study (first 160 participants) plus 1,254 subjects from 6 global collaborators. The sample metadata nearly always contained a de-identified subject ID, COVID-19 status, age in years and sex. Where HLA class I and class II types were available, the types were taken from metadata supplied by the sample provider, not from assay-based typing. What the authors observed across the whole study: Clinical and demographic metadata were provided uncurated, with the amount varying by source and participant.

The CDR3 runs 15 residues from the cysteine to the phenylalanine. Solely the CDR3 DNA is kept, with 45 bases framed from the first base. Based on the germline V gene (reference sequence), the CDR1 and CDR2 sequences are LGHDT and YNNKEL. The immunoSEQ Assay, a bias-controlled multiplex PCR, was used to amplify TCRbeta CDR3 regions from genomic DNA. The authors' analysis ran thus. The number of nucleated cells in each sample was estimated by amplification of reference gene primers within the assay. Sequence reads were collapsed and filtered to measure the absolute abundance of every unique TCRbeta CDR3 rearrangement. Productive Simpson clonality was computed per sample as the square root of Simpson's diversity index over productive rearrangements. The table comes from immuneACCESS by way of TCRdb, which keeps in-frame sequences with V and J called. Part of the clones is missing from these tables; in studies checked, under half for an unresolved V gene and the rest for unknown reasons. D and trimming come from the DNA, and the V and J calls and clone size come from that table. Within this sample are 300,000 to 400,000 clones, with about nine tenths of them counted one time only. The ten most abundant clones make up about 6% of the sample.

Points on this clone: The antigen it recognizes is unknown. Its ends do not fully match the called genes, so a read error is possible.

One collaborating source in Seattle enrolled patients while the patients were actively infected and followed the patients over time throughout the course of disease. The collaborating institutions used their own protocols to collect whole blood in K2EDTA tubes. For TCRbeta analysis, collaborator samples were shipped as frozen whole blood, as isolated PBMCs, or as DNA extracted from either sample type. Material: peripheral blood. Here the chain combines TRBV3-1 (or the pseudogene TRBV3-2) and TRBJ2-7, with a weak D call of TRBD1 (6 bases match). The TCR comes from a woman between 50 and 59 years old with COVID-19, enrolled during active disease. The CDR3 protein: CASSYPGHIIYGQYF. The sequenced DNA is TGTGCCAGCAGCTACCCGGGACATATAATCTACGGGCAGTACTTC.